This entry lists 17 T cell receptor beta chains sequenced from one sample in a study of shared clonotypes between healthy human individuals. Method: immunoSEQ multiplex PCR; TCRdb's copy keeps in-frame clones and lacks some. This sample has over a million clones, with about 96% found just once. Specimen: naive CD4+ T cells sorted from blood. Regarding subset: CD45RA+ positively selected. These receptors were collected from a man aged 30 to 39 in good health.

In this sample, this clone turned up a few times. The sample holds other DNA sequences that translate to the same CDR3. The CDR3 loop reads CASSYSPYEQYF. CDR3 coding DNA: TGTGCCAGCAGTTACTCGCCCTACGAGCAGTACTTC. The genes are TRBV6-5 and TRBJ2-7; D gene unclear. Trimming shortened V by 0 bases and J by 2 bases, and 2 bases separated the two germline ends. Germline assignment: CDR1 MNHEY and CDR2 SVGAGI. The CDR3 spans 12 residues.

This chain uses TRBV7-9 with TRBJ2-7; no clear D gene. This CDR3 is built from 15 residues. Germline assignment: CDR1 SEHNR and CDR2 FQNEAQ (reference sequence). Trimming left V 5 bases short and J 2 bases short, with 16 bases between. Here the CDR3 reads CASSPTSGATYEQYF. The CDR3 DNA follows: TGTGCCAGCAGCCCAACCTCAGGAGCTACCTACGAGCAGTACTTC.

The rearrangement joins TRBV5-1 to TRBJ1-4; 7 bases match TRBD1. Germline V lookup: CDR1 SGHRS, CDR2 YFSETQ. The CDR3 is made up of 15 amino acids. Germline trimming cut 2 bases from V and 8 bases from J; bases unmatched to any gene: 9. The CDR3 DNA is TGCGCCAGCAGCTTAGGACAGGTTGGTAGCGAAAAACTGTTTTTT. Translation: CASSLGQVGSEKLFF.

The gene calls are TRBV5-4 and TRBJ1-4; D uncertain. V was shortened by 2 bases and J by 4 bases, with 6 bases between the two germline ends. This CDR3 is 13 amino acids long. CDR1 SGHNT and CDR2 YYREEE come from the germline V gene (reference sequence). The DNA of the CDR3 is TGTGCCAGCAGCTTATCCGGTAATGAAAAACTGTTTTTT. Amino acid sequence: CASSLSGNEKLFF.

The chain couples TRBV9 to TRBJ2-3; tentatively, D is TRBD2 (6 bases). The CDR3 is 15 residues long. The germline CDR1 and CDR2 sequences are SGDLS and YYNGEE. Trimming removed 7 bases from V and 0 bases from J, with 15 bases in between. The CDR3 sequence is CASDTGGVSTDTQYF. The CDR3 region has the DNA TGTGCCAGCGACACAGGCGGGGTTAGCACAGATACGCAGTATTTT.

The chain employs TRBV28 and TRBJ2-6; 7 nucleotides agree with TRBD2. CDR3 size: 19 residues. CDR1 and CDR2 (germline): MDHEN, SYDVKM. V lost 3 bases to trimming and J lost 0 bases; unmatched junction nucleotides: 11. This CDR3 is CASSFYGAVAGSGANVLTF. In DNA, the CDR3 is TGTGCCAGCAGTTTTTATGGTGCGGTAGCGGGCTCTGGGGCCAACGTCCTGACTTTC.

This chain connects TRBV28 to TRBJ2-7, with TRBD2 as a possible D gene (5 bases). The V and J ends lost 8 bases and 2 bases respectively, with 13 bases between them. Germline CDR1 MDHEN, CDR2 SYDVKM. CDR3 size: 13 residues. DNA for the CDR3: TGTGCCAGCGGTACCGGGATACCCTACGAGCAGTACTTC. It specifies CASGTGIPYEQYF.

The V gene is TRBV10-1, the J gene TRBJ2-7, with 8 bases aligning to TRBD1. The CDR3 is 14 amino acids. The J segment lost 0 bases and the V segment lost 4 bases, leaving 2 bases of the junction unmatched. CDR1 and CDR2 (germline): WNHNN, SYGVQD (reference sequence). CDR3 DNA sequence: TGCGCCAGCAGTGGGGACAGGAGCTCCTACGAGCAGTACTTC. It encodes CASSGDRSSYEQYF.

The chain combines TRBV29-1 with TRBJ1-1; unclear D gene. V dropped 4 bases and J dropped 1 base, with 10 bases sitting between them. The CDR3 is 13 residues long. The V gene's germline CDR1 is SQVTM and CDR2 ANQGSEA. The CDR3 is CSVVRLENTEAFF. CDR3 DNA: TGCAGCGTTGTTCGTCTAGAGAACACTGAAGCTTTCTTT.

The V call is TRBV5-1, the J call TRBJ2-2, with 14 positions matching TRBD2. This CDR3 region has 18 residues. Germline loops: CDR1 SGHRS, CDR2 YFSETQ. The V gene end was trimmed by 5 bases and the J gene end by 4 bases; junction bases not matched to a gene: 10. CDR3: CASSYGLAGGWGTGELFF. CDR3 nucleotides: TGCGCCAGCAGTTACGGACTAGCGGGAGGTTGGGGCACCGGGGAGCTGTTTTTT.

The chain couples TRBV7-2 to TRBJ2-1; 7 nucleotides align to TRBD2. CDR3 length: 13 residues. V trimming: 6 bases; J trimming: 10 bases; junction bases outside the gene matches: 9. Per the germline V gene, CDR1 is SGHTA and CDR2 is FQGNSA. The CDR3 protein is CASRATSVREQFF. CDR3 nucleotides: TGTGCCAGCAGAGCAACTAGCGTACGGGAGCAGTTCTTC.

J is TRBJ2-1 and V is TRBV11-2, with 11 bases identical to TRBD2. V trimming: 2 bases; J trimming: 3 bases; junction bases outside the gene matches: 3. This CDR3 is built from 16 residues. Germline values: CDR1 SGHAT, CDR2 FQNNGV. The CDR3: CASSLRLAGNYNEQFF. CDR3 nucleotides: TGTGCCAGCAGCTTAAGACTAGCGGGGAACTACAATGAGCAGTTCTTC. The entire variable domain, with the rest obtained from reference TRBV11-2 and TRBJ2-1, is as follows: EAGVAQSPRYKIIEKRQSVAFWCNPISGHATLYWYQQILGQGPKLLIQFQNNGVVDDSQLPKDRFSAERLKGVDSTLKIQPAKLEDSAVYLCASSLRLAGNYNEQFFGPGTRLTVL.

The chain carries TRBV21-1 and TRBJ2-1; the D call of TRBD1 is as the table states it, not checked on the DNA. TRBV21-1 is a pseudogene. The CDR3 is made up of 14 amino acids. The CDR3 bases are TGTGCCAGCAGGTGGGACAGGATTTACAATGAGCAGTTCTTC. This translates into CASRWDRIYNEQFF.

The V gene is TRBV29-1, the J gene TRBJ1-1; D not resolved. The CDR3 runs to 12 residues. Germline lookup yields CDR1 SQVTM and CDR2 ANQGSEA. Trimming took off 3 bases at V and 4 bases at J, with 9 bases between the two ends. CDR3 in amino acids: CSVDGVSTEAFF. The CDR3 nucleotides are TGCAGCGTTGACGGTGTGAGCACTGAAGCTTTCTTT.

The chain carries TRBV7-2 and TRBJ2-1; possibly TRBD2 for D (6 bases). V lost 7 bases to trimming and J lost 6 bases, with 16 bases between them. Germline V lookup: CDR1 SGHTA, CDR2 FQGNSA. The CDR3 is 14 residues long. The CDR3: CASTLAAGGNEQFF. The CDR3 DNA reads TGTGCCAGCACTTTAGCGGCCGGGGGCAATGAGCAGTTCTTC.

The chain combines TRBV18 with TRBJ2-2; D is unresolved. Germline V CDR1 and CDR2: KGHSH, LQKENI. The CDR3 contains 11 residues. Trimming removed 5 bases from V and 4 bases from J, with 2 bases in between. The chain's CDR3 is CASSFTGELFF. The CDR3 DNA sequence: TGTGCCAGCTCATTCACCGGGGAGCTGTTTTTT.

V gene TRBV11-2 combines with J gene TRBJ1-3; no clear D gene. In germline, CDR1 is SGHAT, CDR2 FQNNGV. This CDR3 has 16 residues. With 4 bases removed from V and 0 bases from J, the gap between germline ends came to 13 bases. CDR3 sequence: CASSSQPLISGNTIYF. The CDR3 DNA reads TGTGCCAGCAGCTCCCAACCGCTGATCTCTGGAAACACCATATATTTT.